This T cell receptor beta chain was found in a study of CD8+ T cells in alopecia areata. Study results and limitations: Tofacitinib delivered significant drops in scalp clonality and in expanded CD8+ clones among the top 100.

As regards this clone: As yet, its antigen is unknown.

V was shortened by 5 bases and J by 2 bases, with 14 bases between the two germline ends. The CDR3 is 14 residues long. CDR1 and CDR2 from the germline V gene are SQVTM and ANQGSEA. Treatment denoted: oral pan-JAK inhibitor, 5-10 mg twice daily. Investigators isolated RNA and reverse transcribed it into cDNA to act as the sequencing template. TCRdb's table, derived via immunoSEQ multiplex PCR, lists solely in-frame clones and lacks some. The sample lists some 190,000 clones, around 56% occurring once. The sequence was obtained from a human donor with alopecia areata. The genes are TRBV29-1 and TRBJ2-3; a weak D match, TRBD2 (6 bases). Sequences were derived from CD4+ T cells sorted from blood, sampled at week 4, from a patient treated with tofacitinib. CDR3 sequence (DNA): TGCAGCGTTACTCCGGGACTTCACACAGATACGCAGTATTTT. This encodes CSVTPGLHTDTQYF.